The 29 T cell receptor beta chains in this list originate from one sample, sequenced in a study of blood T cells in healthy people across ages. Then a second PCR, running roughly 7 to 11 cycles, was carried out with a sample-barcoded 5' primer and a J-beta primer mix. MiXCR, applied by TCRdb to the 5' RACE reads, yields one record per CDR3 protein. The table lists about 680,000 distinct CDR3 sequences, more than 40% of them singletons. Material for sequencing was blood. The receptors stem from an older woman in good health.

The chain couples TRBV3-1 to TRBJ2-1; D remains ambiguous. This CDR3 comprises 12 residues. V was trimmed by 5 bases and J by 12 bases, leaving 14 bases between them. CDR1 LGHDT and CDR2 YNNKEL come from the germline V gene (reference sequence). The CDR3 bases are TGTGCCAGCAGCGCCCGTCTGACTGGGCAGTTCTTC. This codes for CASSARLTGQFF.

The V gene is TRBV6-1, the J gene TRBJ2-6, with 8 bases that match TRBD1. CDR1 is MNHNS, CDR2 SASEGT, per germline. Germline trimming cut 3 bases from V and 2 bases from J; bases unmatched to any gene: 3. The length of the CDR3 is 16 residues. CDR3 region: CASSDPGGTGANVLTF. DNA of the CDR3: TGTGCCAGCAGTGATCCAGGGGGCACTGGGGCCAACGTCCTGACTTTC.

A single count supports this clonotype. Sequence at one end of the junction differs from germline and may be a read error. The genes are TRBV11-2 and TRBJ2-4; possible D gene TRBD2, 5 bases. The closer fit of TRBJ2-7 to the DNA end suggests the J call may be wrong. This CDR3 comprises 13 residues. The V gene's germline CDR1 is SGHAT and CDR2 FQNNGV. In DNA form, the CDR3 reads TGTGCCGGCAGCCGGTCGGGGTACTCCGAGCAGTACTTC. This codes for CAGSRSGYSEQYF.

J is TRBJ1-2 and V is TRBV6-1; the match to TRBD1 covers 7 bases. The germline CDR1 and CDR2 sequences are MNHNS and SASEGT. Trimming at V came to 4 bases and at J to 8 bases, leaving 13 bases not matched to a gene. CDR3 size: 15 residues. The CDR3 here is CASSGRQGNSWGYTF. CDR3 bases: TGTGCCAGCAGTGGTCGACAGGGTAATTCGTGGGGCTACACCTTC.

In DNA form, the CDR3 reads TGCGCCAGCAGCTTGGCGGGTCCCCCCTCTCAGCCCCAGCATTTT. This translates into CASSLAGPPSQPQHF. The chain has TRBV5-1 and TRBJ1-5; D ambiguous. V lost 0 bases, J lost 6 bases, and 13 bases lay in between. Germline CDR1 is SGHRS and CDR2 is YFSETQ. The CDR3 spans 15 residues.

The genes are TRBV27 and TRBJ1-2; 8 bases line up with TRBD1. This CDR3 has 16 residues. With 6 bases clipped from V and 6 bases from J, the junction kept 15 bases outside the gene matches. Germline assignment: CDR1 MNHEY and CDR2 SMNVEV (reference sequence). This CDR3 reads CASSPPRTTGVHGYTF. The CDR3, as DNA: TGTGCCAGCAGCCCCCCCAGAACGACAGGGGTCCATGGCTACACCTTC.

This clonotype has a handful of counts. The rearrangement joins TRBV9 to TRBJ2-1, with 10 nucleotides matching TRBD2. CDR1 and CDR2 (germline): SGDLS, YYNGEE. V gave up 3 bases and J gave up 4 bases; unmatched junction bases: 1. This CDR3 region has 14 residues. The chain's CDR3 is CASSETSGYNEQFF. CDR3 coding DNA: TGTGCCAGCAGCGAGACTAGCGGGTACAATGAGCAGTTCTTC.

The J gene is TRBJ2-7, the V gene TRBV6-6, with D tentatively TRBD1 (5 bases). This CDR3 contains 14 residues. V lost 8 bases to trimming and J lost 3 bases, with 17 bases between them. Germline V gene lookup returns CDR1 MNHNY and CDR2 SVGAGI (reference sequence). The CDR3 nucleotides read TGTGCCAGCGTAAGGTCGAGTCAGGGCTACGAGCAGTACTTC. This encodes CASVRSSQGYEQYF.

This chain uses TRBV7-3 with TRBJ2-1; TRBD2 agrees at 8 bases. Germline values: CDR1 SGHTA, CDR2 FQGTGA. The CDR3 loop spans 16 amino acids. V trimming: 1 base; J trimming: 7 bases; junction bases outside the gene matches: 9. This chain's CDR3 is CASSLRAGAGSNEQFF. The CDR3 DNA sequence: TGTGCCAGCAGCTTAAGAGCGGGAGCGGGTAGTAATGAGCAGTTCTTC.

This sequence joins TRBV10-3 and TRBJ2-6; D is ambiguous. Germline values: CDR1 ENHRY, CDR2 SYGVKD. V lost 5 bases and J lost 0, with 5 bases in between. The CDR3 runs 14 residues. CDR3: CAISTRSGANVLTF. CDR3 nucleotides: TGTGCCATCAGTACCCGCTCTGGGGCCAACGTCCTGACTTTC.

The chain uses TRBV7-9 and TRBJ2-4; perhaps TRBD2 as D (7 bases). CDR1 is SEHNR, CDR2 FQNEAQ, per germline (reference sequence). With 5 bases removed from V and 1 base from J, the gap between germline ends came to 15 bases. This CDR3 contains 16 residues. CDR3: CASSPGGGMAKNIQYF. The CDR3 coding sequence is TGTGCCAGCAGCCCTGGGGGGGGCATGGCCAAAAACATTCAGTACTTC.

The genes are TRBV7-2 and TRBJ2-7, with 10 bases lining up with TRBD2. Germline V gene lookup returns CDR1 SGHTA and CDR2 FQGNSA. This CDR3 has 15 residues. Germline trimming cut 5 bases from V and 1 base from J; bases unmatched to any gene: 5. The CDR3 nucleotides are TGTGCCAGCAGCGCCACTAGCGGGATGTCCTACGAGCAGTACTTC. Translated: CASSATSGMSYEQYF. The whole variable domain, remainder taken from reference TRBV7-2 and TRBJ2-7, is GAGVSQSPSNKVTEKGKDVELRCDPISGHTALYWYRQSLGQGLEFLIYFQGNSAPDKSGLPSDRFSAERTGGSVSTLTIQRTQQEDSAVYLCASSATSGMSYEQYFGPGTRLTVT.

The chain recombines TRBV6-5 with TRBJ1-1, with 7 nucleotides matching TRBD1. This CDR3 has 16 amino acids. The germline V gene encodes CDR1 MNHEY and CDR2 SVGAGI. V trimming: 1 base; J trimming: 4 bases; junction bases outside the gene matches: 9. CDR3 nucleotide sequence: TGTGCCAGCAGTTACTTCCGACAGGGAAGGGCCACTGAAGCTTTCTTT. This gives the protein CASSYFRQGRATEAFF.

The chain employs TRBV11-2 and TRBJ2-7; TRBD2 is a possible D gene (5 bases). Looked up from germline, CDR1 is SGHAT and CDR2 is FQNNGV. CDR3 length equals 15 residues. The ends were cut back, 0 bases at V and 2 bases at J, with 11 bases in the middle. CDR3 in amino acids: CASSLDQRRTYEQYF. CDR3 DNA sequence: TGTGCCAGCAGCTTAGATCAAAGGAGGACCTACGAGCAGTACTTC.

The V and J genes are TRBV7-8 and TRBJ2-4; perhaps TRBD1 as D (5 bases). The CDR3 has 13 residues. Trimming left V 3 bases short and J 4 bases short, with 7 bases between. Germline V lookup: CDR1 SGHVS, CDR2 FQNEAQ. CDR3 coding DNA: TGTGCCAGCAGCTTTGACAGAAAAAACATTCAGTACTTC. Translated: CASSFDRKNIQYF.

The genes are TRBV3-1 and TRBJ1-5; 8 bases fit TRBD1. The CDR3 contains 12 residues. V shed 6 bases and J 10 bases; nucleotides not matched to a gene: 5. Germline CDR1 and CDR2: LGHDT and YNNKEL (reference sequence). Here the CDR3 DNA reads TGTGCCAGCAGAGCTACAGGGGGACCCCAGCATTTT. Encoded protein: CASRATGGPQHF. The variable domain in full, with the rest retrieved from reference TRBV3-1 and TRBJ1-5, is DTAVSQTPKYLVTQMGNDKSIKCEQNLGHDTMYWYKQDSKKFLKIMFSYNNKELIINETVPNRFSPKSPDKAHLNLHINSLELGDSAVYFCASRATGGPQHFGDGTRLSIL.

The chain uses TRBV5-1 and TRBJ2-5, with a weak D call TRBD2 (5 bases). Germline CDR1 is SGHRS and CDR2 is YFSETQ. The ends were cut back, 5 bases at V and 4 bases at J, with 15 bases in the middle. The CDR3 loop spans 14 amino acids. The DNA for the CDR3 is TGCGCCAGCAGTAACCTCCGGGGTGGAGAGACCCAGTACTTC. As protein: CASSNLRGGETQYF.

This clonotype was counted only a few times. The gene calls are TRBV28 and TRBJ2-3; tentative D call: TRBD2 (5 bases). The CDR3 is 13 amino acids. Germline V gene sequence: CDR1 MDHEN, CDR2 SYDVKM. V was clipped by 6 bases and J by 12 bases, with 19 bases between them. The CDR3 DNA reads as TGTGCCAGCAGCCCCCCACCGGGGTGGTCACAGTATTTT. Encoded protein: CASSPPPGWSQYF.

V gene TRBV28 combines with J gene TRBJ2-1, with 7 bases fitting TRBD1. The V and J ends lost 4 bases and 4 bases, in that order; junction bases with no gene match: 16. CDR1 and CDR2 from the germline V gene are MDHEN and SYDVKM. The length of the CDR3 is 18 residues. This CDR3 reads CASSSSFNRGVRYNEQFF. The CDR3, as DNA: TGTGCCAGCAGTTCATCATTTAACAGGGGTGTACGGTACAATGAGCAGTTCTTC.

CDR3 coding DNA: TGTGCCAGCAGCTTACTGGGACAGGGCCCCTACGAGCAGTACTTC. Protein: CASSLLGQGPYEQYF. V usage is TRBV7-9 and J usage is TRBJ2-7, with TRBD1 identical over 9 bases. Trimming removed 2 bases from V and 2 bases from J; junction bases left unmatched: 4. This CDR3 has 15 residues. CDR1 and CDR2 (germline): SEHNR, FQNEAQ (reference sequence).

This chain links TRBV20-1 with TRBJ2-7; the D gene is possibly TRBD1 (6 bases). The CDR3 length is 11 residues. CDR1 and CDR2 from the germline V gene are DFQATT and SNEGSKA (reference sequence). V gave up 3 bases and J gave up 7 bases, with 10 bases separating them. CDR3 sequence: CSASHRDEQYF. The CDR3 bases are TGCAGTGCTAGTCACAGGGATGAGCAGTACTTC.

The V and J genes are TRBV3-1 and TRBJ2-5; a weak D match, TRBD1 (7 bases). CDR1 and CDR2 from the germline V gene are LGHDT and YNNKEL (reference sequence). The CDR3 totals 18 residues. The V end was cut by 5 bases, the J end by 1 base, with 23 bases between. The CDR3 spells CASSLPRGAGLVQETQYF. The CDR3, as DNA: TGTGCCAGCAGCTTACCCAGGGGGGCCGGACTCGTCCAAGAGACCCAGTACTTC.

The chain uses TRBV7-8 and TRBJ2-5; the D call may be TRBD1 or TRBD2 (5 bases each). CDR3 length equals 14 residues. V dropped 3 bases and J dropped 0 bases, with 8 bases sitting between them. CDR1 and CDR2 (germline): SGHVS, FQNEAQ. CDR3 amino acids: CASSLGRHQETQYF. DNA of the CDR3: TGTGCCAGCAGCTTGGGACGGCACCAAGAGACCCAGTACTTC.

The V call is TRBV20-1, the J call TRBJ2-1, with TRBD2 identical over 8 bases. The CDR3 has 16 residues. V shed 2 bases, J shed 2 bases, and the junction held 8 bases outside the gene matches. The germline V gene has CDR1 DFQATT and CDR2 SNEGSKA (reference sequence). The CDR3 spells CSARPLAGSAYNEQFF. CDR3 nucleotides: TGCAGTGCTAGACCCCTAGCGGGTAGCGCCTACAATGAGCAGTTCTTC.

This clonotype occurred many times. For the CDR3, the DNA is TGTGCCAGCAGCCCATCGGGTGGACAGACCTACGAGCAGTACTTC. This gives the protein CASSPSGGQTYEQYF. V gene TRBV7-2 combines with J gene TRBJ2-7; D is perhaps TRBD1 (6 bases). V lost 5 bases to trimming and J lost 2 bases, with 16 bases between them. Per the germline V gene, CDR1 is SGHTA and CDR2 is FQGNSA. This CDR3 comprises 15 residues.

J is TRBJ1-5 and V is TRBV20-1; D is uncertain. CDR1 and CDR2 (germline): DFQATT, SNEGSKA (reference sequence). Trimming left V 1 base short and J 9 bases short, with 13 bases between. The CDR3 consists of 13 residues. CDR3 DNA sequence: TGCAGTGCTAGAGGACAAACACTATCGCCCCAGCATTTT. Its protein product is CSARGQTLSPQHF.

V is TRBV7-2 and J is TRBJ2-4; 12 bases align to TRBD2. CDR3 length equals 15 residues. With 4 bases clipped from V and 8 bases from J, the junction kept 6 bases outside the gene matches. Germline V gives CDR1 SGHTA, CDR2 FQGNSA. This CDR3 reads CASSYTSGGKDIQYF. For the CDR3, the DNA is TGTGCCAGCAGCTATACTAGCGGGGGGAAGGACATTCAGTACTTC.

The DNA for the CDR3 is TGTGCCAGCTCAGGACGAGCGGGAGACAACGAGCAGTACTTC. It encodes CASSGRAGDNEQYF. This sequence joins TRBV6-7 and TRBJ2-5; 8 bases are shared with TRBD2. The J call is doubtful: the DNA matches TRBJ2-7 better. TRBV6-7 is assigned to the ORF class and has an uncertain function. This CDR3 spans 14 amino acids.

This clonotype was detected only once. V gene TRBV5-1 combines with J gene TRBJ2-5, with 15 bases identical to TRBD2. V dropped 3 bases and J dropped 4; count of bases not matched to a gene: 13. From germline, CDR1 is SGHRS and CDR2 YFSETQ. The CDR3 runs 19 residues. This chain's CDR3 is CASSYKGLAGGRGSETQYF. CDR3 in DNA: TGCGCCAGCAGCTACAAGGGACTAGCGGGAGGCCGGGGATCAGAGACCCAGTACTTC.